The sequence of this TCR beta chain was determined in a study of T cell repertoires in cytomegalovirus infection. Study results and limitations: In two of eight donors, the top clonotype was HLA-C-restricted CMV-specific.

The sample holds many counts of this clonotype. Its target is not known. One entry per CDR3 protein, called by TCRdb with MiXCR from the reads. The sample consists of 490,000 or so distinct CDR3 sequences, approximately 10% of them appearing once. Source material: PBMCs. This TCR came from a human donor in good health (CMV status not recorded). Some clones in this sample may be carry-over from other donors' samples.

The CDR3 nucleotides read TGCGCCAGCAGCTCAGGACAGGGACACTCCTACGAGCAGTACTTC. It codes for CASSSGQGHSYEQYF. The J gene is TRBJ2-7, the V gene TRBV5-1; 8 positions match TRBD1. Germline V CDR1 and CDR2: SGHRS, YFSETQ. The trim removed 3 bases at V and 0 bases at J, leaving 5 bases unmatched. The CDR3 runs 15 residues. Variable domain in full (rest from reference TRBV5-1 and TRBJ2-7): KAGVTQTPRYLIKTRGQQVTLSCSPISGHRSVSWYQQTPGQGLQFLFEYFSETQRNKGNFPGRFSGRQFSNSRSEMNVSTLELGDSALYLCASSSGQGHSYEQYFGPGTRLTVT.